What follows are 30 T cell receptor beta chains derived from one specimen sequenced in a study of T-cell memory formation after mild COVID-19. TCRdb called the 5' RACE reads again in MiXCR, with one record for every CDR3 protein. Of approximately 150,000 distinct CDR3 sequences listed, under 25% are singletons. Sequencing used PBMCs or a T cell subset sorted from them (not recorded which). These TCRs come from an adult woman who had mild COVID-19 (a few samples of this study predate the infection). Cell type and time point are not known.

This clonotype appeared a few times. V gene TRBV11-3 combines with J gene TRBJ1-2; 11 nucleotides agree with TRBD1. Germline V CDR1 and CDR2: SGHNT, YENEEA. This CDR3 is built from 16 residues. The trim removed 4 bases at V and 2 bases at J, leaving 6 bases unmatched. CDR3 bases: TGTGCCAGCAGCTCAAACTGGGACAGGGGGAACTATGGCTACACCTTC. This codes for CASSSNWDRGNYGYTF. The variable domain in full, completed from reference TRBV11-3 and TRBJ1-2, reads EAGVVQSPRYKIIEKKQPVAFWCNPISGHNTLYWYLQNLGQGPELLIRYENEEAVDDSQLPKDRFSAERLKGVDSTLKIQPAELGDSAVYLCASSSNWDRGNYGYTFGSGTRLTVV.

This clonotype was counted only a few times. The V call is TRBV10-3, the J call TRBJ1-1; no clear D gene. The length of the CDR3 is 14 residues. Germline CDR1 reads ENHRY; CDR2 reads SYGVKD. The V end lost 6 bases, the J end lost 0 bases, and 11 bases lay between the germline ends. CDR3 sequence: CAISDDFLNTEAFF. Written as DNA, the CDR3 is TGTGCCATCAGCGACGACTTCCTGAACACTGAAGCTTTCTTT.

The chain recombines TRBV27 with TRBJ2-5; no firm D call. CDR3 size: 14 residues. Germline V gene lookup returns CDR1 MNHEY and CDR2 SMNVEV (reference sequence). Trimming removed 4 bases at V and 2 bases at J, with 11 bases between. The CDR3 coding sequence is TGTGCCAGCAGTTATGTGGGCCCTCAAGAGACCCAGTACTTC. Translation: CASSYVGPQETQYF.

There are a few counts of this clonotype. The J gene is TRBJ1-1, the V gene TRBV6-2 or TRBV6-3; D gene unclear. V lost 7 bases and J lost 6, with 9 bases in between. Germline values: CDR1 MNHEY, CDR2 SVGEGT. The CDR3 has 11 residues. CDR3 nucleotide sequence: TGTGCCAGCACCTTTAGTGCTGAAGCTTTCTTT. Residues: CASTFSAEAFF.

The rearrangement joins TRBV7-9 to TRBJ2-7; the match to TRBD2 covers 11 bases. The CDR3 sequence is 14 residues long. The germline CDR1 and CDR2 sequences are SEHNR and FQNEAQ (reference sequence). Trimming removed 4 bases from V and 4 bases from J; junction bases left unmatched: 3. DNA of the CDR3: TGTGCCAGCAGCTCGACTAGCGGGATATACGAGCAGTACTTC. This sequence encodes CASSSTSGIYEQYF.

The CDR3 nucleotides are TGCAGCGTTGAAGGGGACAGGGGGTGGGAGACCCAGTACTTC. Protein sequence: CSVEGDRGWETQYF. This chain joins TRBV29-1 and TRBJ2-5; 11 positions agree with TRBD1. CDR1 SQVTM and CDR2 ANQGSEA come from the germline V gene. Trimming removed 1 base from V and 5 bases from J; junction bases left unmatched: 3. The CDR3 totals 14 residues.

This clonotype was counted between two and nine times. The gene calls are TRBV3-1 and TRBJ1-3; D possibly corresponds to TRBD1 (6 bases). This CDR3 region has 16 residues. V lost 1 base and J lost 1, with 11 bases in between. Germline CDR1 and CDR2: LGHDT and YNNKEL (reference sequence). CDR3 loop: CASSQGNRVSGNTIYF. The CDR3 DNA reads TGTGCCAGCAGCCAAGGGAACAGGGTTTCTGGAAACACCATATATTTT.

Only one count was recorded for this clonotype. The V and J genes are TRBV21-1 and TRBJ2-3; TRBD1 is taken as the D call from the table, unchecked against the DNA. TRBV21-1 is reported as a pseudogene. This CDR3 comprises 10 residues. The CDR3 protein is CASRDTVKYF. CDR3 in DNA: TGTGCCAGCAGGGACACCGTAAAGTATTTT.

In this sample, this clonotype turned up many times. This chain connects TRBV11-2 to TRBJ2-5, with D unclear. Germline CDR1 reads SGHAT; CDR2 reads FQNNGV. There are 13 residues in the CDR3. Trimming took off 0 bases at V and 4 bases at J, with 6 bases between the two ends. The CDR3 DNA reads TGTGCCAGCAGCTTAGAGCCCCCAGAGACCCAGTACTTC. This codes for CASSLEPPETQYF. The complete variable domain, with remaining parts taken from reference TRBV11-2 and TRBJ2-5, reads EAGVAQSPRYKIIEKRQSVAFWCNPISGHATLYWYQQILGQGPKLLIQFQNNGVVDDSQLPKDRFSAERLKGVDSTLKIQPAKLEDSAVYLCASSLEPPETQYFGPGTRLLVL.

The chain joins TRBV15 to TRBJ2-1; 10 bases agree with TRBD2. The CDR3 extends over 15 amino acids. With V trimmed by 1 base and J by 7 bases, 4 bases remained unmatched. Germline V CDR1 and CDR2: LNHNV, YYDKDF (reference sequence). In DNA form, the CDR3 reads TGTGCCACCAGCAGAGTGGAGCGGGGGGGGAATGAGCAGTTCTTC. Translating it yields CATSRVERGGNEQFF.

This clonotype was counted only a few times. This chain uses TRBV11-2 with TRBJ1-2, with D possibly matching TRBD1 (6 bases). Germline V gives CDR1 SGHAT, CDR2 FQNNGV. Trimming left V 4 bases short and J 7 bases short, with 10 bases between. The CDR3 covers 12 residues. The CDR3 DNA reads as TGTGCCAGCAGCTCCAACAGGGCTGGCTACACCTTC. This sequence encodes CASSSNRAGYTF.

The V call is TRBV6-5, the J call TRBJ2-6, with no clear D. Trimming pared 6 bases from V and 0 bases from J, leaving 9 bases between. The CDR3 loop spans 15 amino acids. Germline CDR1 reads MNHEY; CDR2 reads SVGAGI. The chain's CDR3 is CASSLPDSGANVLTF. The CDR3 coding sequence is TGTGCCAGCAGCTTGCCAGACTCTGGGGCCAACGTCCTGACTTTC.

The sample holds a few counts of this clonotype. This chain connects TRBV29-1 to TRBJ2-1, with 9 bases matching TRBD1. The CDR3 consists of 13 residues. V was pared by 6 bases and J by 6 bases, with 6 bases of the junction left unmatched. Germline-derived CDR1 and CDR2 are SQVTM and ANQGSEA. CDR3 region: CSVDRDRANEQFF. CDR3 nucleotides: TGCAGCGTAGACCGGGACAGGGCCAATGAGCAGTTCTTC.

This chain uses TRBV19 with TRBJ2-2; TRBD2 matches 13 bases. Germline CDR1 is LNHDA and CDR2 is SQIVND (reference sequence). The CDR3 is made up of 14 amino acids. The V and J ends lost 8 bases and 6 bases, in that order; junction bases with no gene match: 3. The CDR3 DNA reads as TGTGCCAGTCGGGGACTAGCGGGGTCCGGGGAGCTGTTTTTT. Residues: CASRGLAGSGELFF.

The chain is built from TRBV5-1 and TRBJ2-7, with 7 bases fitting TRBD1. V was clipped by 4 bases and J by 4 bases; unmatched bases: 5. The CDR3 has 13 amino acids. The germline CDR1 and CDR2 sequences are SGHRS and YFSETQ. The CDR3 here is CASSQGQLYEQYF. The CDR3 coding sequence is TGCGCCAGCAGCCAGGGACAGCTTTACGAGCAGTACTTC.

This clonotype was counted between two and nine times. The chain carries TRBV6-5 and TRBJ1-1, with D unclear. CDR3 size: 15 residues. CDR1 and CDR2 (germline): MNHEY, SVGAGI. Trimming removed 7 bases at V and 4 bases at J, with 19 bases between. The CDR3 spells CASTPSGIVSTEAFF. The CDR3 DNA sequence: TGTGCCAGCACCCCTTCGGGGATTGTGAGCACTGAAGCTTTCTTT.

This clonotype has more than one count but fewer than ten. The J gene is TRBJ2-1, the V gene TRBV7-2; 12 bases agree with TRBD2. Germline assignment: CDR1 SGHTA and CDR2 FQGNSA. The trim removed 5 bases at V and 8 bases at J, leaving 10 bases unmatched. CDR3 length: 16 amino acids. CDR3 sequence reads: CASSPDGLAGSYEQFF. The CDR3 coding sequence is TGTGCCAGCAGCCCAGATGGACTAGCGGGAAGTTATGAGCAGTTCTTC.

This clonotype has a handful of counts. In DNA form, the CDR3 reads TGTGCCAGCTCCCAGCAGACCACTCCAGTTAACTATGGCTACACCTTC. This translates into CASSQQTTPVNYGYTF. This chain uses TRBV18 with TRBJ1-2; the D is unclear. The CDR3 has 16 residues. Trimming took 6 bases from V and 1 from J, leaving 18 bases between them. Germline CDR1 is KGHSH and CDR2 is LQKENI.

This clonotype was seen a handful of times. The genes are TRBV11-2 and TRBJ2-1, with 10 bases fitting TRBD2. The germline CDR1 and CDR2 sequences are SGHAT and FQNNGV. Trimming at V came to 4 bases and at J to 9 bases, leaving 18 bases not matched to a gene. This CDR3 contains 18 residues. Written as DNA, the CDR3 is TGTGCCAGCAGCTCCTCATTTGGGCCTAGCGGGAGTTTCGCTGAGCAGTTCTTC. Translating gives CASSSSFGPSGSFAEQFF.

This clonotype was seen more than once but under ten times. The chain joins TRBV6-2 or TRBV6-3 to TRBJ2-7; D may be TRBD1 (5 bases). The CDR3 is made up of 14 amino acids. Germline CDR1 is MNHEY and CDR2 is SVGEGT. V dropped 0 bases and J dropped 1 base, with 7 bases sitting between them. DNA of the CDR3: TGTGCCAGCAGTTACTCGGGGCTATCCTACGAGCAGTACTTC. Protein sequence: CASSYSGLSYEQYF.

The chain is built from TRBV27 and TRBJ2-3, with TRBD2 matching 7 bases. Germline V gene data show CDR1 as MNHEY and CDR2 as SMNVEV (reference sequence). Trimming cost V 5 bases and J 0 bases; bases outside gene matches: 8. The CDR3 spans 16 residues. For the CDR3, the DNA is TGTGCCAGCAGTGAACTAGCGCCTAAGAGCACAGATACGCAGTATTTT. Translation gives CASSELAPKSTDTQYF.

The chain recombines TRBV24-1 with TRBJ2-1; 11 bases agree with TRBD2. This CDR3 comprises 16 residues. Germline CDR1 KGHDR, CDR2 SFDVKD. V was clipped by 1 base and J by 10 bases; unmatched bases: 8. In nucleotides, the CDR3 is TGTGCCACCAGTGATTTAGCTAGCGGGGGGCCCTGGGAGCAGTTCTTC. It yields the protein CATSDLASGGPWEQFF.

The chain couples TRBV20-1 to TRBJ2-7; perhaps TRBD2 as D (6 bases). The germline V and J ends were trimmed by 6 bases and 2 bases, with 17 bases remaining between them. The V gene's germline CDR1 is DFQATT and CDR2 SNEGSKA (reference sequence). The CDR3 sequence is 14 residues long. In DNA, the CDR3 is TGCAGTGCCCCGGGCGGTGGAGGGGCCTACGAGCAGTACTTC. This sequence encodes CSAPGGGGAYEQYF.

This clonotype came up a few times. The J gene is TRBJ1-5, the V gene TRBV5-1; D remains unclear. In germline, CDR1 is SGHRS, CDR2 YFSETQ. V was trimmed by 0 bases and J by 7 bases, leaving 14 bases between them. The CDR3 is made up of 15 amino acids. The CDR3 here is CASSLDTGSRQPQHF. The CDR3 DNA sequence: TGCGCCAGCAGCTTGGACACGGGTTCACGGCAGCCCCAGCATTTT.

This clonotype came up a few times. The rearrangement joins TRBV27 to TRBJ2-1; either TRBD1 or TRBD2 may fit D (5 bases each). This CDR3 spans 19 amino acids. CDR1 is MNHEY, CDR2 SMNVEV, per germline (reference sequence). Trimming took off 6 bases at V and 6 bases at J, with 30 bases between the two ends. The CDR3: CASRPRPGRISFPSNEQFF. Written as DNA, the CDR3 is TGTGCCAGCAGGCCCCGTCCGGGGCGTATCTCTTTTCCTTCCAATGAGCAGTTCTTC.

This clonotype was counted a few times. The chain uses TRBV20-1 and TRBJ2-7; D gene ambiguous. Germline V gene sequence: CDR1 DFQATT, CDR2 SNEGSKA (reference sequence). Deletions cut 3 bases from V and 0 bases from J, with 6 bases between. This CDR3 region has 12 residues. Here the CDR3 DNA reads TGCAGTGCTAGGTCAAACTCCTACGAGCAGTACTTC. This codes for CSARSNSYEQYF.

The chain combines TRBV5-1 with TRBJ2-7, with 7 nucleotides matching TRBD1. Germline trimming cut 5 bases from V and 4 bases from J; bases unmatched to any gene: 9. Germline-derived CDR1 and CDR2 are SGHRS and YFSETQ. The CDR3 contains 14 residues. DNA of the CDR3: TGCGCCAGCAGTAAGCAGGACAGGCTTTACGAGCAGTACTTC. Its protein is CASSKQDRLYEQYF.

The sample holds a few counts of this clonotype. The chain joins TRBV29-1 to TRBJ2-1; the match to TRBD1 covers 9 bases. This CDR3 has 13 amino acids. The germline V gene has CDR1 SQVTM and CDR2 ANQGSEA. V was pared by 8 bases and J by 13 bases, with 15 bases of the junction left unmatched. CDR3 DNA: TGCAGCCCGTTGTGGCCCGGGGACAGGGCCCAGTTCTTC. The encoded protein is CSPLWPGDRAQFF.

V usage is TRBV5-1 and J usage is TRBJ2-2; TRBD1 might be the D (5 bases). Per germline, CDR1 SGHRS and CDR2 YFSETQ. Trimming pared 2 bases from V and 2 bases from J, leaving 10 bases between. The CDR3 length is 15 residues. CDR3 region: CASSFSWGNTGELFF. The CDR3 DNA sequence: TGCGCCAGCAGCTTTTCCTGGGGCAACACCGGGGAGCTGTTTTTT.

The CDR3 reads CASSPVSRNEQFF. The CDR3 nucleotides are TGTGCCAGCAGCCCAGTCAGTCGCAATGAGCAGTTCTTC. J is TRBJ2-1 and V is TRBV7-2; D not certain. V was trimmed by 5 bases and J by 6 bases, leaving 11 bases between them. Per the germline V gene, CDR1 is SGHTA and CDR2 is FQGNSA. The CDR3 extends over 13 amino acids.